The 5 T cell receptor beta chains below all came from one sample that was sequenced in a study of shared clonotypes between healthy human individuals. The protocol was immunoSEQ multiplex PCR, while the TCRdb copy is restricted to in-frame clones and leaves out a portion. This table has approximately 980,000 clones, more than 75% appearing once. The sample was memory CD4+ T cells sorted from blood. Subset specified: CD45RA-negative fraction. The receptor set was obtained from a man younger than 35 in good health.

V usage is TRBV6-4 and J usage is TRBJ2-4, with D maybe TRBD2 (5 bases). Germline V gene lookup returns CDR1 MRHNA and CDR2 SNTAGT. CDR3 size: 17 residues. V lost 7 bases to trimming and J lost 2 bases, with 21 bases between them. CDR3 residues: CASMTLFGADSKNIQYF. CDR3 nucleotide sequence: TGTGCCAGCATGACCCTTTTTGGAGCGGACTCCAAAAACATTCAGTACTTC.

The CDR3 loop reads CASSLDGRAIDTQYF. In DNA form, the CDR3 reads TGTGCCAGCAGCTTAGACGGGAGGGCCATAGATACGCAGTATTTT. The chain carries TRBV7-2 and TRBJ2-3, with 8 bases fitting TRBD2. CDR1 is SGHTA and CDR2 is FQGNSA in the germline V gene. The CDR3 totals 15 residues. The junction had 5 bases not matched to a gene; V was cut back by 1 base and J by 5 bases.

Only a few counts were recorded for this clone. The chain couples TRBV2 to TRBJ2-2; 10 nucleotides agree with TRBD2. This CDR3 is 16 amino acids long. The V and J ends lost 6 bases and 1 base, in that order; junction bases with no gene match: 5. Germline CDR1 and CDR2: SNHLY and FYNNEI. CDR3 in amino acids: CASRELAGLNTGELFF. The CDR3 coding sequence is TGTGCCAGCAGGGAACTAGCGGGGTTGAACACCGGGGAGCTGTTTTTT. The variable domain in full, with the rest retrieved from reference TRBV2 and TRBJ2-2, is EPEVTQTPSHQVTQMGQEVILRCVPISNHLYFYWYRQILGQKVEFLVSFYNNEISEKSEIFDDQFSVERPDGSNFTLKIRSTKLEDSAMYFCASRELAGLNTGELFFGEGSRLTVL.

As DNA, the CDR3 is TGTGCCAGCAGCTTGGCCCAGCGGGGAAACTCCTACGAGCAGTACTTC. It translates to CASSLAQRGNSYEQYF. The chain uses TRBV5-4 and TRBJ2-7; 7 bases are shared with TRBD2. V gave up 0 bases and J gave up 0 bases; unmatched junction bases: 6. The germline V gene has CDR1 SGHNT and CDR2 YYREEE (reference sequence). The CDR3 covers 16 residues.

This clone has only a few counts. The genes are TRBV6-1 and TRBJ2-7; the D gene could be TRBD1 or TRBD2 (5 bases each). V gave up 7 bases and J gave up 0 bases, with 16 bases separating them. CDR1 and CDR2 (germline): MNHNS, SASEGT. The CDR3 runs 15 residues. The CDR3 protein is CASMGDGVLSYEQYF. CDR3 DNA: TGTGCCAGCATGGGGGACGGGGTCCTCTCCTACGAGCAGTACTTC.